This entry is about one TCR beta chain. This specimen belongs to a study of blood T cell repertoires in COVID-19. About the research overall: Samples taken during acute and convalescent COVID-19 were collected in the United States, Italy and Spain. Sample material is recorded as cDNA or gDNA derived from T cells, B-cell-depleted T cells, or PBMCs.

In the study's own analysis: Reference gene primer amplification in the assay estimated nucleated cell counts. Repertoires were generated with immunoSEQ multiplex PCR, while TCRdb's copy carries only in-frame clones and drops some. D and trimming were read from the DNA, whereas the V and J calls and clone size are those reported in that table. This table holds about 250,000 clones, about 88% found once. CDR1 is SNHLY, CDR2 FYNNEI, per germline. This CDR3 spans 12 amino acids. Between the trimmed V and J ends, which lost 4 bases and 7 bases, there was a span of 8 bases. This receptor was identified in a woman aged 40 to 50 who had recovered from COVID-19. V is TRBV2 and J is TRBJ1-3; maybe TRBD1 (5 bases). Sequencing used peripheral blood. The CDR3 is CASSGQINTIYF. CDR3 DNA: TGTGCCAGCAGTGGACAGATTAACACCATATATTTT.